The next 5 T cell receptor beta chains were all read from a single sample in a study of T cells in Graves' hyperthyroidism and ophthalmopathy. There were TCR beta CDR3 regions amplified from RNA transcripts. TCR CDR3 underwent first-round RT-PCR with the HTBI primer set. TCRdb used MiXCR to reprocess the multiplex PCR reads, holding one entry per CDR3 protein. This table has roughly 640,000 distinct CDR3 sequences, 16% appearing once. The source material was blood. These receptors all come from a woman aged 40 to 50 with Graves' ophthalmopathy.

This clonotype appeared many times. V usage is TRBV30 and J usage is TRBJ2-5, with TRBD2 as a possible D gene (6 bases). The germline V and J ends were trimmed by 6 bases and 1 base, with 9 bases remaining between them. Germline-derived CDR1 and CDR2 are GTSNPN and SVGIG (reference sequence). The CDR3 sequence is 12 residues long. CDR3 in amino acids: CACRDFQETQYF. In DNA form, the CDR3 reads TGTGCCTGCCGGGACTTCCAAGAGACCCAGTACTTC.

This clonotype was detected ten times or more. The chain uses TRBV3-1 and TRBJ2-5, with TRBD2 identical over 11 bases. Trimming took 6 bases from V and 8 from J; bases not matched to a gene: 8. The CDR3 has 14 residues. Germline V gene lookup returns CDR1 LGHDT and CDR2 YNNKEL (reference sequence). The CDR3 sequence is CASSLPGLAVTQYF. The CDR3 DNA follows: TGTGCCAGCAGTTTACCGGGACTAGCGGTAACCCAGTACTTC.

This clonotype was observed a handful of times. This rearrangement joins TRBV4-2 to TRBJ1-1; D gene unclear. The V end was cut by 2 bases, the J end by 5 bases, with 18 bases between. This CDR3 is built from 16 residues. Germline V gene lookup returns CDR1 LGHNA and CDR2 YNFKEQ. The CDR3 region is CASSQLFDGPGTEAFF. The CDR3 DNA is TGTGCCAGCAGCCAACTTTTCGACGGTCCCGGGACTGAAGCTTTCTTT.

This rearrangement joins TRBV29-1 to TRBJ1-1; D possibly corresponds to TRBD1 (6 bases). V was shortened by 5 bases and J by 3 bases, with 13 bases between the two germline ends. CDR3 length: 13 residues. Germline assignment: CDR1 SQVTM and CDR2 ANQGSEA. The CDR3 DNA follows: TGCAGCGTTAACCCACAGGGCCACACTGAAGCTTTCTTT. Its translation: CSVNPQGHTEAFF.

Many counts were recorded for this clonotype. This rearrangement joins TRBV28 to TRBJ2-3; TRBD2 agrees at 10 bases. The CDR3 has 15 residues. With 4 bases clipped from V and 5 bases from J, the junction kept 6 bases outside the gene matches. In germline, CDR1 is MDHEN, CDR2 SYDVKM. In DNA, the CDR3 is TGTGCCAGCAGTTCAAGCGGGAGGGCCTTAGATACGCAGTATTTT. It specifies CASSSSGRALDTQYF.